These T cell receptor beta chains were read from a single sample in a study of T cells in Graves' hyperthyroidism and ophthalmopathy. One entry per CDR3 protein results from TCRdb running MiXCR on the multiplex PCR reads. The sample has 410,000 or so distinct CDR3 sequences; roughly 14% are singletons. Sequencing was performed on blood. The receptors derive from a man aged 18 to 29 with Graves' ophthalmopathy. Each CDR3 is given with its conserved first and last residue. Each record gives: V gene, D gene, J gene, CDR3 length, clone size, CDR3 DNA, CDR3 protein. The D gene is left open where the match is weak. Only some rows state a clone size, as once, few, many or a class for expanded clones.

V: TRBV15; D: .; J: TRBJ2-1; length: 18; size: many; DNA: TGTGCCACCAGCAGAGCACACCCCTCGCGGTCGACCTACAATGAGCAGTTCTTC; CDR3: CATSRAHPSRSTYNEQFF
V: TRBV19; D: TRBD1; J: TRBJ1-5; length: 15; size: .; DNA: TGTGCCAGTAGTATGACAGGGGGCGGCAATCAGCCCCAGCATTTT; CDR3: CASSMTGGGNQPQHF
V: TRBV12-3/TRBV12-4; D: TRBD2; J: TRBJ2-5; length: 16; size: many; DNA: TGTGCCAGCAGACGATCTAGCGGGGGTTACCAAGAGACCCAGTACTTC; CDR3: CASRRSSGGYQETQYF
V: TRBV6-1; D: .; J: TRBJ1-2; length: 14; size: few; DNA: TGTGCCAGCAGGGAGGTGAGACCTAACTATGGCTACACCTTC; CDR3: CASREVRPNYGYTF
V: TRBV19; D: TRBD1; J: TRBJ1-5; length: 18; size: few; DNA: TGTGCCAGTAGTGTAACGGGACAGGGACGGCACTGGGGTCAGCCCCAGCATTTT; CDR3: CASSVTGQGRHWGQPQHF
V: TRBV7-9; D: TRBD1; J: TRBJ2-7; length: 14; size: many; DNA: TGTGCCAGCAGCTCGGACAGGCGATCCTACGAGCAGTACTTC; CDR3: CASSSDRRSYEQYF
V: TRBV4-1; D: TRBD1; J: TRBJ2-7; length: 15; size: many; DNA: TGCGCCAGCAGCCAAGCTGGGACAGGGTTCTGGGAGCAGTACTTC; CDR3: CASSQAGTGFWEQYF
V: TRBV6-1; D: .; J: TRBJ2-7; length: 13; size: many; DNA: TGTGCCAGCAGTTACATGGTCTCCTACGAGCAGTACTTC; CDR3: CASSYMVSYEQYF
V: TRBV6-4; D: TRBD1; J: TRBJ2-7; length: 15; size: .; DNA: TGTGCCAGCAGTGACTCCCGGGACAGGGGCGACGAGCAGTACTTC; CDR3: CASSDSRDRGDEQYF
V: TRBV7-3; D: TRBD2; J: TRBJ2-5; length: 16; size: .; DNA: TGTGCCAGCAGCTTTGGGCTAGCGGAGGACCCAGAGACCCAGTACTTC; CDR3: CASSFGLAEDPETQYF